Below are 18 T cell receptor beta chains sequenced from a single sample in a study of blood T cell repertoires in COVID-19. Produced via immunoSEQ multiplex PCR; TCRdb's table is partial and in-frame only. The sample carries 290,000 or so clones, approximately 86% recorded once. The sequenced sample consisted of peripheral blood. The source of these receptors is a man younger than 30 with active or convalescent COVID-19.

The chain joins TRBV3-1 (or the pseudogene TRBV3-2) to TRBJ2-7; D is uncertain. Deletions cut 5 bases from V and 1 base from J, with 18 bases between. The CDR3 length is 16 residues. Germline V gene data show CDR1 as LGHDT and CDR2 as YNNKEL (reference sequence). The CDR3 sequence: CASSYGWRGESYEQYF. The CDR3 DNA reads TGTGCCAGCAGCTATGGGTGGAGAGGAGAGTCCTACGAGCAGTACTTC.

V is TRBV5-1 and J is TRBJ2-1; 15 bases fit TRBD2. The ends lost 4 bases at V and 4 bases at J; junction bases unmatched: 3. The CDR3 runs to 16 residues. The V gene's germline CDR1 is SGHRS and CDR2 YFSETQ. The CDR3 protein is CASSGLAGGTYNEQFF. The CDR3 coding sequence is TGCGCCAGCAGCGGACTAGCGGGGGGGACTTACAATGAGCAGTTCTTC.

The chain combines TRBV21-1 with TRBJ2-1; TRBD1 was called by the table and not checked on the DNA. TRBV21-1 constitutes a pseudogene. This CDR3 has 15 amino acids. This CDR3 is CATSTTGGIYNEQFF. The CDR3 DNA sequence: TGTGCCACCTCAACAACAGGGGGGATATACAATGAGCAGTTCTTC.

The V gene is TRBV2, the J gene TRBJ1-1; D unclear. The CDR3 is made up of 12 amino acids. The V gene lost 4 bases and the J gene lost 3 bases, with 6 bases spanning the gap. The germline V gene encodes CDR1 SNHLY and CDR2 FYNNEI. The CDR3 nucleotides are TGTGCCAGCAGTGTCGAGGACACTGAAGCTTTCTTT. The encoded protein is CASSVEDTEAFF.

This clone appeared a few times. This chain links TRBV27 with TRBJ2-1; tentative D call: TRBD2 (5 bases). Trimming took 8 bases from V and 9 from J, leaving 14 bases between them. The CDR3 runs 12 residues. CDR1 is MNHEY and CDR2 is SMNVEV in the germline V gene (reference sequence). CDR3 DNA sequence: TGTGCCAGCGCTCATCCGGGGAGTGAGCAGTTCTTC. It yields the protein CASAHPGSEQFF.

This clone was recorded only once. The chain couples TRBV27 to TRBJ2-5, with 8 positions matching TRBD2. V gave up 8 bases and J gave up 2 bases; unmatched junction bases: 10. Germline-derived CDR1 and CDR2 are MNHEY and SMNVEV (reference sequence). The CDR3 consists of 15 residues. CDR3 region: CASSVGGAGQETQYF. CDR3 DNA: TGTGCCAGCTCAGTCGGGGGGGCGGGTCAAGAGACCCAGTACTTC.

The chain combines TRBV27 with TRBJ1-6; 7 nucleotides match TRBD1. V lost 6 bases and J lost 11; bases outside the gene matches: 7. The CDR3 covers 13 residues. From germline, CDR1 is MNHEY and CDR2 SMNVEV (reference sequence). The CDR3 loop is CASRPGQATPLHF. Here the CDR3 DNA reads TGTGCCAGCAGACCAGGACAGGCGACACCCCTCCACTTT.

The J gene is TRBJ1-1, the V gene TRBV5-1, with 7 bases aligning to TRBD1. Germline CDR1 reads SGHRS; CDR2 reads YFSETQ. The CDR3 sequence is 16 residues long. J was trimmed by 4 bases and V by 4 bases; bases with no gene match: 13. CDR3 region: CASSPAERGPGTEAFF. As DNA, the CDR3 is TGCGCCAGCAGCCCGGCGGAGAGGGGGCCTGGCACTGAAGCTTTCTTT.

The chain is built from TRBV3-1 (or the pseudogene TRBV3-2) and TRBJ2-5; a possible D gene is TRBD1 (5 bases). V was pared by 4 bases and J by 1 base, with 19 bases between. The CDR3 covers 17 residues. Germline V CDR1 and CDR2: LGHDT, YNNKEL (reference sequence). CDR3 residues: CASSPSSGRAFQETQYF. CDR3 sequence (DNA): TGTGCCAGCAGCCCCTCCTCGGGCAGGGCCTTCCAAGAGACCCAGTACTTC.

This chain joins TRBV28 and TRBJ2-7; D not resolved. The germline gives CDR1 MDHEN, CDR2 SYDVKM. V lost 3 bases, J lost 2 bases, and 14 bases lay in between. The CDR3 extends over 15 amino acids. The CDR3 is CASSFRQVTPYEQYF. CDR3 DNA: TGTGCCAGCAGTTTTAGGCAGGTAACACCCTACGAGCAGTACTTC.

The CDR3 region is CASSRTSGSYNEQFF. In DNA, the CDR3 is TGTGCCAGCAGCCGCACGAGCGGGTCGTACAATGAGCAGTTCTTC. The V gene is TRBV11-3, the J gene TRBJ2-1; tentative D call: TRBD2 (6 bases). This CDR3 comprises 15 residues. Germline V gene data show CDR1 as SGHNT and CDR2 as YENEEA. Trimming removed 5 bases at V and 4 bases at J, with 15 bases between.

The rearrangement joins TRBV14 to TRBJ2-1, with 12 bases matching TRBD2. The CDR3 runs 17 residues. V was pared by 1 base and J by 8 bases, with 9 bases of the junction left unmatched. The germline V gene encodes CDR1 SGHDN and CDR2 FVKESK. CDR3 region: CASSQGLAGGPWYEQFF. CDR3 nucleotides: TGTGCCAGCAGCCAAGGGCTAGCGGGAGGGCCCTGGTATGAGCAGTTCTTC.

On this clone: Possible read error: a much larger clone is one base away. The gene calls are TRBV6-4 and TRBJ1-6; D ambiguous. Deletions cut 4 bases from V and 7 bases from J, with 5 bases between. From germline, CDR1 is MRHNA and CDR2 SNTAGT. The CDR3 has 12 amino acids. The CDR3 spells CASSGGNSPLHF. In nucleotides, the CDR3 is TGTGCCAGCAGTGGAGGGAATTCACCCCTCCACTTT.

This clone occurred once. This chain links TRBV5-1 with TRBJ1-1; 8 bases are a match to TRBD1. V lost 4 bases to trimming and J lost 3 bases; unmatched junction nucleotides: 14. Germline CDR1 reads SGHRS; CDR2 reads YFSETQ. The CDR3 length is 17 residues. The CDR3 DNA is TGCGCCAGCAGCCGACAGGGGAACCTCGGGCGGGACACTGAAGCTTTCTTT. Translated: CASSRQGNLGRDTEAFF. Based on the CDR3 plus reference TRBV5-1 and TRBJ1-1, the full variable domain is KAGVTQTPRYLIKTRGQQVTLSCSPISGHRSVSWYQQTPGQGLQFLFEYFSETQRNKGNFPGRFSGRQFSNSRSEMNVSTLELGDSALYLCASSRQGNLGRDTEAFFGQGTRLTVV.

The chain joins TRBV6-1 to TRBJ2-7, with D possibly being TRBD1 (6 bases). Trimming removed 6 bases from V and 3 bases from J, with 12 bases in between. CDR3 size: 13 residues. CDR1 is MNHNS and CDR2 is SASEGT in the germline V gene. CDR3 sequence (DNA): TGTGCCAGCAGCAAAGTACAGGGCTACGAGCAGTACTTC. Residues: CASSKVQGYEQYF.

The chain uses TRBV7-9 and TRBJ1-4, with TRBD1 matching over 8 bases. With 2 bases clipped from V and 5 bases from J, the junction kept 4 bases outside the gene matches. The CDR3 covers 15 residues. Looked up from germline, CDR1 is SEHNR and CDR2 is FQNEAQ (reference sequence). CDR3 residues: CASSLQGASNEKLFF. CDR3 in DNA: TGTGCCAGCAGCTTACAGGGGGCGTCCAATGAAAAACTGTTTTTT.

This clone was detected once. The chain combines TRBV7-9 with TRBJ2-1; 10 positions match TRBD1. V was pared by 6 bases and J by 6 bases, with 8 bases of the junction left unmatched. This CDR3 spans 15 amino acids. From germline, CDR1 is SEHNR and CDR2 FQNEAQ (reference sequence). CDR3 amino acids: CASSSGQGVFNEQFF. In DNA form, the CDR3 reads TGTGCCAGCAGTTCAGGACAGGGGGTTTTCAATGAGCAGTTCTTC.

V usage is TRBV6-2 or TRBV6-3 and J usage is TRBJ1-1; 7 nucleotides align to TRBD1. Germline CDR1 is MNHEY and CDR2 is SVGEGT. This CDR3 contains 17 residues. J gave up 0 bases and V 5 bases, and 12 bases lay outside the gene matches. CDR3 sequence reads: CASSTDRIADLNTEAFF. The CDR3 nucleotides are TGTGCCAGCAGTACGGACAGGATTGCAGACCTGAACACTGAAGCTTTCTTT.